The subject of this entry is one TCR beta chain. Its antigen is as yet unknown. The sample comes from a study of OX40 agonist ivuxolimab in advanced cancers. Notes on the study in general: Antigen specificity was not determined for the expanded peripheral T cells. In CD8+ T cells, expanded clones were on average more numerous than in CD4+.

TCRdb's copy holds only in-frame clones and misses some; the assay was immunoSEQ multiplex PCR. The table lists tens of thousands of clones, about 86% of them singletons. The V segment lost 6 bases and the J segment 0 bases; nucleotides outside the gene matches: 6. The CDR3 length is 15 residues. Germline values: CDR1 MNHEY, CDR2 SMNVEV (reference sequence). V gene TRBV27 combines with J gene TRBJ2-3; 7 bases map to TRBD1. This receptor was taken from an adult with an advanced solid tumor such as melanoma, head and neck, liver or kidney cancer. The specimen was CD4+ or CD8+ T cells sorted from blood, collected in a trial of the OX40 agonist ivuxolimab. The CDR3 loop is CASSITGVSTDTQYF. DNA for the CDR3: TGTGCCAGCAGCATCACAGGGGTCAGCACAGATACGCAGTATTTT.